The 25 T cell receptor beta chains reported below all come from one sample, sequenced in a study of T cell repertoires in cytomegalovirus infection (dated by TCRdb to about 2019). Sequencing instrument: Illumina HiSeq 1500. In-frame beta chains were kept once TCRdb had trimmed the public reads at Q25 with fastp and called clones with MiXCR. Every entry covers one CDR3 protein and lists the most common genes and DNA from its rows. Present in this sample are under 200,000 distinct CDR3 sequences, less than 9.5% of which were seen just once. The biggest ten clones account for around 4.4% of the sample. Sequenced material: PBMCs. These receptor sequences come from a human donor in good health (CMV status not recorded). Some clones in this sample may be carry-over from other donors' samples.

This clonotype was recorded many times. The chain uses TRBV7-2 and TRBJ1-1; D is undetermined. Trimming stripped 6 bases from V and 0 bases from J, with 11 bases between. Germline V gives CDR1 SGHTA, CDR2 FQGNSA. The CDR3 spans 14 residues. The DNA of the CDR3 is TGTGCCAGCAGACTGGGTGGGGTGAACACTGAAGCTTTCTTT. Its translation: CASRLGGVNTEAFF. The full variable domain, completed using reference TRBV7-2 and TRBJ1-1, is GAGVSQSPSNKVTEKGKDVELRCDPISGHTALYWYRQSLGQGLEFLIYFQGNSAPDKSGLPSDRFSAERTGGSVSTLTIQRTQQEDSAVYLCASRLGGVNTEAFFGQGTRLTVV.

Only a few counts were recorded for this clonotype. This chain connects TRBV30 to TRBJ2-2; D unclear. Deletions cut 1 base from V and 1 base from J, with 7 bases between. The CDR3 is made up of 14 amino acids. The germline V gene has CDR1 GTSNPN and CDR2 SVGIG (reference sequence). This chain's CDR3 is CAWSAIVNTGELFF. CDR3 DNA: TGTGCCTGGAGTGCTATAGTGAACACCGGGGAGCTGTTTTTT.

V is TRBV20-1 and J is TRBJ1-4; 10 bases agree with TRBD1. The CDR3 runs to 15 residues. The germline gives CDR1 DFQATT, CDR2 SNEGSKA (reference sequence). The V and J ends lost 6 bases and 8 bases, in that order; junction bases with no gene match: 12. CDR3 amino acids: CSAPEDRGKDEKLFF. For the CDR3, the DNA is TGCAGTGCCCCGGAGGACAGGGGGAAGGACGAAAAACTGTTTTTT.

This clonotype has more than one count but fewer than ten. This chain connects TRBV11-2 to TRBJ2-7; 7 bases line up with TRBD1. The CDR3 has 13 amino acids. J gave up 7 bases and V 1 base, and 4 bases lay outside the gene matches. Germline assignment: CDR1 SGHAT and CDR2 FQNNGV. The CDR3 is CASSLVARGEQYF. Written as DNA, the CDR3 is TGTGCCAGCAGCTTAGTGGCCAGGGGGGAGCAGTACTTC.

This clonotype was detected many times. V gene TRBV7-2 combines with J gene TRBJ2-5; D uncertain. This CDR3 is built from 15 residues. Trimming stripped 5 bases from V and 1 base from J, with 14 bases between. In germline, CDR1 is SGHTA, CDR2 FQGNSA. The CDR3 spells CASSLDGRTQETQYF. The CDR3 DNA follows: TGTGCCAGCAGCCTGGACGGGCGTACCCAAGAGACCCAGTACTTC.

The sample holds many counts of this clonotype. The chain employs TRBV7-2 and TRBJ2-1; TRBD1 agrees at 11 bases. This CDR3 contains 16 residues. Germline-derived CDR1 and CDR2 are SGHTA and FQGNSA. V lost 1 base, J lost 7 bases, and 6 bases stayed unmatched. CDR3 bases: TGTGCCAGCAGCTTAGTGTGGACAGGGGGCAGGAATGAGCAGTTCTTC. Translation: CASSLVWTGGRNEQFF.

This clonotype was seen a few times. The V gene is TRBV5-1, the J gene TRBJ2-2, with TRBD1 as a possible D gene (6 bases). This CDR3 has 15 amino acids. V was shortened by 0 bases and J by 3 bases, with 9 bases between the two germline ends. Germline V lookup: CDR1 SGHRS, CDR2 YFSETQ. The CDR3 reads CASSLDRVDTGELFF. CDR3 coding DNA: TGCGCCAGCAGCTTGGACAGGGTCGACACCGGGGAGCTGTTTTTT.

This clonotype appeared a few times. The gene calls are TRBV28 and TRBJ1-2; weak D call: TRBD1 (5 bases). With 1 base removed from V and 4 bases from J, the gap between germline ends came to 16 bases. Germline assignment: CDR1 MDHEN and CDR2 SYDVKM. The CDR3 is 16 residues long. CDR3 in amino acids: CASSLYIGAGRYGYTF. In DNA, the CDR3 is TGTGCCAGCAGTTTATATATAGGCGCAGGGCGCTATGGCTACACCTTC.

This clonotype has a count of ten or more. V and J are TRBV7-6 and TRBJ1-2, with TRBD1 identical over 8 bases. J lost 12 bases, V lost 2 bases, and 17 bases had no gene match. The germline V gene has CDR1 SGHVS and CDR2 FNYEAQ. The CDR3 runs to 16 residues. The CDR3: CASSLWDRPLFGGDTF. CDR3 nucleotides: TGTGCCAGCAGCTTATGGGACAGGCCTCTTTTTGGGGGCGACACCTTC.

This chain joins TRBV18 and TRBJ2-7; D perhaps matches TRBD1 (6 bases). Germline values: CDR1 KGHSH, CDR2 LQKENI. This CDR3 spans 15 amino acids. V lost 2 bases to trimming and J lost 0 bases, with 11 bases between them. In DNA form, the CDR3 reads TGTGCCAGCTCACCAATCATGGACAGCTCCTACGAGCAGTACTTC. Translating gives CASSPIMDSSYEQYF.

This clonotype has a handful of counts. The J gene is TRBJ1-2, the V gene TRBV29-1, with D tentatively TRBD1 (5 bases). This CDR3 comprises 10 residues. CDR1 and CDR2 (germline): SQVTM, ANQGSEA. The ends were cut back, 5 bases at V and 7 bases at J, with 8 bases in the middle. The CDR3 DNA follows: TGCAGCGTTCTTGGGGCTGGCTACACCTTC. This sequence encodes CSVLGAGYTF.

The chain has TRBV20-1 and TRBJ2-7; 8 bases fit TRBD2. The J segment lost 7 bases and the V segment lost 5 bases, leaving 19 bases of the junction unmatched. CDR1 and CDR2 (germline): DFQATT, SNEGSKA (reference sequence). This CDR3 contains 16 residues. CDR3 nucleotides: TGCAGTGCTGACGACTCCAGCGGGGGCCTGGTGGGAGAGCAGTACTTC. Protein product: CSADDSSGGLVGEQYF.

There are many counts of this clonotype. The chain recombines TRBV7-9 with TRBJ1-1, with 8 bases that match TRBD1. V was clipped by 1 base and J by 1 base; unmatched bases: 5. CDR1 and CDR2 (germline): SEHNR, FQNEAQ (reference sequence). The CDR3 runs 16 residues. CDR3 residues: CASSLGQGRPNTEAFF. The DNA of the CDR3 is TGTGCCAGCAGCTTAGGACAGGGGAGGCCGAACACTGAAGCTTTCTTT. The whole variable domain, filled in from reference TRBV7-9 and TRBJ1-1, reads DTGVSQNPRHKITKRGQNVTFRCDPISEHNRLYWYRQTLGQGPEFLTYFQNEAQLEKSRLLSDRFSAERPKGSFSTLEIQRTEQGDSAMYLCASSLGQGRPNTEAFFGQGTRLTVV.

V gene TRBV19 combines with J gene TRBJ2-2; 13 bases are shared with TRBD2. Germline CDR1 LNHDA, CDR2 SQIVND (reference sequence). The CDR3 covers 18 residues. The V and J ends lost 10 bases and 0 bases, in that order; junction bases with no gene match: 11. The CDR3 sequence is CATNRLAGGYANTGELFF. CDR3 nucleotide sequence: TGTGCCACCAACAGACTAGCGGGAGGTTACGCGAACACCGGGGAGCTGTTTTTT.

This clonotype was counted a few times. This chain links TRBV7-9 with TRBJ2-3; D perhaps matches TRBD1 (6 bases). Trimming took 4 bases from V and 3 from J, leaving 17 bases between them. There are 16 residues in the CDR3. From germline, CDR1 is SEHNR and CDR2 FQNEAQ (reference sequence). Here the CDR3 DNA reads TGTGCCAGCAGCTCTCAGGGGCAGACTAAAACAGATACGCAGTATTTT. Protein sequence: CASSSQGQTKTDTQYF. Combining the CDR3 with reference TRBV7-9 and TRBJ2-3 gives the whole variable domain DTGVSQNPRHKITKRGQNVTFRCDPISEHNRLYWYRQTLGQGPEFLTYFQNEAQLEKSRLLSDRFSAERPKGSFSTLEIQRTEQGDSAMYLCASSSQGQTKTDTQYFGPGTRLTVL.

In this sample, this clonotype turned up many times. The V call is TRBV12-3 or TRBV12-4, the J call TRBJ2-3; D is unresolved. CDR3 length: 15 residues. V was clipped by 5 bases and J by 0 bases, with 12 bases between them. CDR3 amino acids: CASSLPAASTDTQYF. DNA of the CDR3: TGTGCCAGCAGTCTCCCGGCAGCCAGCACAGATACGCAGTATTTT.

At least ten counts were recorded for this clonotype. This chain connects TRBV18 to TRBJ1-5; D call uncertain. Trimming took off 6 bases at V and 5 bases at J, with 11 bases between the two ends. Germline V gene sequence: CDR1 KGHSH, CDR2 LQKENI. The CDR3 runs to 13 residues. Here the CDR3 DNA reads TGTGCCAGCTCCCTGACTTGGGATCAGCCCCAGCATTTT. The encoded protein is CASSLTWDQPQHF. Using reference TRBV18 and TRBJ1-5 for the parts outside the CDR3, the full variable domain is NAGVMQNPRHLVRRRGQEARLRCSPMKGHSHVYWYRQLPEEGLKFMVYLQKENIIDESGMPKERFSAEFPKEGPSILRIQQVVRGDSAAYFCASSLTWDQPQHFGDGTRLSIL.

This clonotype was detected only a few times. The V gene is TRBV7-6, the J gene TRBJ2-1; D perhaps matches TRBD2 (6 bases). Germline CDR1 reads SGHVS; CDR2 reads FNYEAQ. The length of the CDR3 is 14 residues. Trimming removed 5 bases at V and 12 bases at J, with 20 bases between. CDR3 DNA sequence: TGTGCCAGCAGCCCCCTGGGAGGAAAAACCGGGCAGTTCTTC. Translation: CASSPLGGKTGQFF.

In this sample, this clonotype turned up many times. The chain couples TRBV9 to TRBJ2-1, with a weak D call TRBD2 (6 bases). The ends were cut back, 0 bases at V and 4 bases at J, with 20 bases in the middle. Germline CDR1 reads SGDLS; CDR2 reads YYNGEE. The CDR3 runs 18 residues. The CDR3 region is CASSVGRVPGGGYNEQFF. For the CDR3, the DNA is TGTGCCAGCAGCGTAGGGCGTGTCCCCGGAGGAGGGTACAATGAGCAGTTCTTC.

This clonotype was counted many times. The chain employs TRBV6-2 or TRBV6-3 and TRBJ2-1; D unclear. The CDR3 is 16 amino acids. CDR1 MNHEY and CDR2 SVGEGT come from the germline V gene. Trimming pared 1 base from V and 0 bases from J, leaving 10 bases between. CDR3 region: CASSYWAPSSYNEQFF. The CDR3 nucleotides read TGTGCCAGCAGTTACTGGGCGCCGAGCTCCTACAATGAGCAGTTCTTC.

At least ten counts were recorded for this clonotype. CDR3 sequence: CASSQAPDNYGYTF. CDR3 coding DNA: TGCGCCAGCAGCCAAGCCCCCGATAACTATGGCTACACCTTC. This sequence joins TRBV4-3 and TRBJ1-2; no reliable D call. The CDR3 runs to 14 residues. Per the germline V gene, CDR1 is LGHNA and CDR2 is YSLEER. V lost 1 base to trimming and J lost 1 base, with 7 bases between them.

This clonotype was recorded many times. This rearrangement joins TRBV7-3 to TRBJ2-3; TRBD2 matches 16 bases. This CDR3 is 16 amino acids long. Germline V gene data show CDR1 as SGHTA and CDR2 as FQGTGA. The J segment lost 4 bases and the V segment lost 5 bases, leaving 3 bases of the junction unmatched. The CDR3 DNA reads as TGTGCCAGCAGCACGGGACTAGCGGGAGGGGCAGATACGCAGTATTTT. Encoded protein: CASSTGLAGGADTQYF.

This clonotype has a count of ten or more. The chain joins TRBV6-2 or TRBV6-3 to TRBJ2-2; 7 nucleotides line up with TRBD1. This CDR3 contains 15 residues. V trimming: 10 bases; J trimming: 3 bases; junction bases outside the gene matches: 11. Germline assignment: CDR1 MNHEY and CDR2 SVGEGT. The CDR3, as DNA: TGTGCCACCACTCAAAACAGGGGATACACCGGGGAGCTGTTTTTT. The encoded protein is CATTQNRGYTGELFF.

This clonotype was detected many times. CDR3 bases: TGTGCCAGCAGGAAACGGGACACCGGGGAGCTGTTTTTT. Its protein product is CASRKRDTGELFF. The chain uses TRBV7-3 and TRBJ2-2; D uncertain. The V and J ends lost 6 bases and 3 bases respectively, with 8 bases between them. Germline V CDR1 and CDR2: SGHTA, FQGTGA. The CDR3 consists of 13 residues.

V usage is TRBV7-9 and J usage is TRBJ2-1; D may be TRBD2 (5 bases). Germline-derived CDR1 and CDR2 are SEHNR and FQNEAQ (reference sequence). Trimming took off 6 bases at V and 5 bases at J, with 17 bases between the two ends. The CDR3 extends over 15 amino acids. The CDR3 region has the DNA TGTGCCAGCAGAGGATTGGAGGACGTAAACAATGAGCAGTTCTTC. It codes for CASRGLEDVNNEQFF.